Listed below are T cell receptor beta chains from one sample, sequenced in a study of T-cell memory formation after mild COVID-19. Using its own MiXCR run on the 5' RACE reads, TCRdb lists one record per CDR3 protein. The table has approximately 150,000 distinct CDR3 sequences, less than 20% seen once. Sequencing was carried out using PBMCs or a T cell subset sorted from them (not recorded which). These receptors originate from an adult woman who had mild COVID-19 (a few samples of this study predate the infection). Cell type and time point are not known. Both conserved end residues are part of each CDR3. D genes are given only for firm matches. Clone size is given for some rows only: seen once, a few or many times, or a class if the clone is expanded.

v_gene,d_gene,abundance,j_gene,CDR3aa,CDR3nt
TRBV21-1,-,few,TRBJ2-4,CASRPPSGGRRRAKNIQYF,TGTGCCAGCAGGCCTCCTAGCGGGGGGAGGAGGAGAGCCAAAAACATTCAGTACTTC
TRBV12-3/TRBV12-4,TRBD1,-,TRBJ1-2,CASSSDRASIGYTF,TGTGCCAGCAGTTCGGACAGGGCCTCGATAGGCTACACCTTC
TRBV27,-,few,TRBJ2-5,CASSPGQKRETQYF,TGTGCCAGCAGTCCAGGCCAGAAACGAGAGACCCAGTACTTC
TRBV18,-,few,TRBJ2-7,CASSLDSRGSQYF,TGTGCCAGCTCATTGGACAGTAGGGGGTCGCAGTACTTC
TRBV12-3/TRBV12-4,TRBD2,-,TRBJ2-1,CASSFRLAGRNEQFF,TGTGCCAGCAGTTTTAGACTAGCAGGGAGGAATGAGCAGTTCTTC
TRBV7-7,-,-,TRBJ1-1,CASSLGASTEAFF,TGTGCCAGCAGCTTGGGCGCTTCGACTGAAGCTTTCTTT
TRBV7-6,TRBD2,few,TRBJ2-1,CASKRYSGSGDEQFF,TGTGCCAGCAAAAGATATAGCGGGAGCGGGGATGAGCAGTTCTTC
TRBV7-9,TRBD1,few,TRBJ1-6,CASSAPGQGNSPLHF,TGTGCCAGCAGCGCCCCGGGACAGGGGAATTCACCCCTCCACTTT
TRBV12-3/TRBV12-4,-,-,TRBJ1-2,CASSSGTSGYTF,TGTGCCAGCAGCTCGGGGACAAGTGGCTACACCTTC
TRBV5-1,-,-,TRBJ2-3,CASSLGSDTQYF,TGCGCCAGCAGCTTGGGTTCAGATACGCAGTATTTT
TRBV7-2,-,many,TRBJ2-1,CASSLRRTENNEQFF,TGTGCCAGCAGCTTAAGACGGACCGAGAACAATGAGCAGTTCTTC
TRBV7-8,-,few,TRBJ1-3,CASSLAYRPLSGNTIYF,TGTGCCAGCAGCTTAGCCTACAGACCACTCTCTGGAAACACCATATATTTT
TRBV5-5,TRBD2,-,TRBJ2-5,CASSPIAGGSQETQYF,TGTGCCAGCAGCCCAATAGCGGGGGGTTCCCAAGAGACCCAGTACTTC